The rows below give T cell receptor beta chains drawn from one sample of a study. MiXCR, applied by TCRdb to the 5' RACE reads, yields one record per CDR3 protein. The table records a few thousand distinct CDR3 sequences, more than 60% of them present only once. Sequencing input: Tregs sorted from blood. Receptors originate from a female donor with breast cancer. The CDR3 runs from the conserved cysteine through the conserved F or W. The order of the fields is clone size, D gene, V gene, J gene, CDR3 DNA, CDR3 protein. The D gene is left open where the match is weak. Expanded clones get a size class; other rows say once, few or many, or leave the size out.

size: -
D: TRBD1
V: TRBV10-3
J: TRBJ2-7
DNA: TGTGCCATCAGTGATCCCACAGGGGGCTTCTACGAGCAGTACTTC
CDR3: CAISDPTGGFYEQYF

size: -
D: -
V: TRBV5-6
J: TRBJ1-1
DNA: TGTGCCAGCAGCCCTGATACAGGGATGGGCACTGAAGCTTTCTTT
CDR3: CASSPDTGMGTEAFF

size: few
D: -
V: TRBV20-1
J: TRBJ2-5
DNA: TGCAGTGCTAGAGATATGAATGTACAAGAGACCCAGTACTTC
CDR3: CSARDMNVQETQYF

size: -
D: -
V: TRBV29-1
J: TRBJ1-1
DNA: TGCAGCGTTGAAGTGGGGATTCGGGGCACTGAAGCTTTCTTT
CDR3: CSVEVGIRGTEAFF

size: -
D: -
V: TRBV5-1
J: TRBJ1-5
DNA: TGCGCCAGCCGTGGGGGAGACAATCAGCCCCAGCATTTT
CDR3: CASRGGDNQPQHF

size: -
D: TRBD2
V: TRBV29-1
J: TRBJ2-1
DNA: TGCAGCGTTGAACGGACTAGCGTCGAGTACAATGAGCAGTTCTTC
CDR3: CSVERTSVEYNEQFF

size: -
D: TRBD1
V: TRBV5-6
J: TRBJ2-5
DNA: TGTGCCAGCAGCCCAGGGGGTTTGGAGACCCAGTACTTC
CDR3: CASSPGGLETQYF

size: -
D: TRBD1
V: TRBV2
J: TRBJ2-7
DNA: TGTGCCAGCAGTGATTGGCACAGGGGCAACTACGAGCAGTACTTC
CDR3: CASSDWHRGNYEQYF

size: -
D: -
V: TRBV12-3/TRBV12-4
J: TRBJ2-7
DNA: TGTGCCAGCAGTACCCTGGTCGGGGTTGAGCTCTACGAGCAGTACTTC
CDR3: CASSTLVGVELYEQYF

size: -
D: -
V: TRBV4-1
J: TRBJ2-7
DNA: TGCGCCAGCAGCCACCGGGACACATACGAGCAGTACTTC
CDR3: CASSHRDTYEQYF

size: few
D: TRBD1
V: TRBV9
J: TRBJ1-4
DNA: TGTGCCAGCAGCGCGCCCCCGGGACAGCAACAGACTAATGAAAAACTGTTTTTT
CDR3: CASSAPPGQQQTNEKLFF

size: -
D: -
V: TRBV20-1
J: TRBJ2-1
DNA: TGCAGTGCGAATGGGGGCCTAGCGGCCTACAATGAGCAGTTCTTC
CDR3: CSANGGLAAYNEQFF

size: -
D: -
V: TRBV4-1
J: TRBJ1-1
DNA: TGCGCCAGCAGCCAAACCGCCGGGCAGCCGAACACTGAAGCTTTCTTT
CDR3: CASSQTAGQPNTEAFF

size: -
D: TRBD2
V: TRBV27
J: TRBJ2-5
DNA: TGTGCCAGCAGTCCAGGGACTAGCGGAGGGGAGACCCAGTACTTC
CDR3: CASSPGTSGGETQYF

size: -
D: TRBD2
V: TRBV4-1
J: TRBJ2-1
DNA: TGCGCCAGCAGCCAGTTAGCGGGAGAGGATTTCAATGAGCAGTTCTTT
CDR3: CASSQLAGEDFNEQFF

size: -
D: -
V: TRBV20-1
J: TRBJ2-1
DNA: TGCAGTGCTAGAGATCCGGGGGCTATTAGCTCCTACAATGAGCAGTTCTTC
CDR3: CSARDPGAISSYNEQFF

size: -
D: TRBD1
V: TRBV7-2
J: TRBJ2-1
DNA: TGTGCCAGCAGCTTAGTGTTGGGACAGGGGTTCTCCTACAATGAGCAGTTCTTC
CDR3: CASSLVLGQGFSYNEQFF

size: -
D: -
V: TRBV4-2
J: TRBJ2-7
DNA: TGTGCCAGCAGCTTAGATCTTTCCCCGGCCTACGAGCAGTACTTC
CDR3: CASSLDLSPAYEQYF

size: -
D: -
V: TRBV4-1
J: TRBJ2-7
DNA: TGCGCCAGCAGCCAAGATCAATTGGACAGTCGGGCATACGAGCAGTACTTC
CDR3: CASSQDQLDSRAYEQYF

size: -
D: TRBD2
V: TRBV7-6
J: TRBJ2-5
DNA: TGTGCCAGCAGCAAAACTAGCGTTCCTGAGACCCAGTACTTC
CDR3: CASSKTSVPETQYF

size: -
D: TRBD1
V: TRBV7-3
J: TRBJ1-5
DNA: TGTGCCAGCAGCCCAAAAGGGCTGGACAGGGGAAGGCAGCCCCAGCATTTT
CDR3: CASSPKGLDRGRQPQHF

size: -
D: -
V: TRBV4-1
J: TRBJ2-3
DNA: TGCGCCAGCAGCCAGGGCCCTGGCACAGATACGCAGTATTTT
CDR3: CASSQGPGTDTQYF

size: -
D: -
V: TRBV7-9
J: TRBJ2-7
DNA: TGTGCCAGCAGCTTAGGGTTTGTCTACGAGCAGTACTTC
CDR3: CASSLGFVYEQYF

size: few
D: -
V: TRBV6-1
J: TRBJ1-5
DNA: TGTGCCAGCAGTGACCGTAGCAATCAGCCCCAGCATTTT
CDR3: CASSDRSNQPQHF

size: -
D: -
V: TRBV20-1
J: TRBJ2-7
DNA: TGCAGTGCTAGAGATCCGGCTACCGGGCCCTACGAGCAGTACTTC
CDR3: CSARDPATGPYEQYF

size: -
D: -
V: TRBV12-3/TRBV12-4
J: TRBJ2-1
DNA: TGTGCCAGCAGTTTAGCGGGGGGATACAATGAGCAGTTCTTC
CDR3: CASSLAGGYNEQFF

size: once
D: -
V: TRBV13
J: TRBJ2-7
DNA: TGTGCCAGCAGCTTAGGCAGGGCCTACGAGCAGTACTTC
CDR3: CASSLGRAYEQYF

size: -
D: TRBD2
V: TRBV20-1
J: TRBJ2-7
DNA: TGCAGTGCTAACTCATTGGCCCTCGGCGGGAGTCCCTACGAGCAGTACTTC
CDR3: CSANSLALGGSPYEQYF

size: -
D: -
V: TRBV18
J: TRBJ1-2
DNA: TGTGCCAGCTCACCAACAGGAATGTCAGCTAACTATGGCTACACCTTC
CDR3: CASSPTGMSANYGYTF

size: -
D: -
V: TRBV4-1
J: TRBJ2-7
DNA: TGCGCCAGCAGCCAAGGACTATCCTCCTACGAGCAGTACTTC
CDR3: CASSQGLSSYEQYF

size: -
D: TRBD2
V: TRBV3-1
J: TRBJ2-7
DNA: TGTGCCAGCAGCCTTGGTAGCGGGAGTTACGAGCAGTACTTC
CDR3: CASSLGSGSYEQYF

size: -
D: TRBD2
V: TRBV20-1
J: TRBJ2-1
DNA: TGCAGTGCTAGAGAAAGGGGTGAACTAGCGGGAGTCTACAATGAGCAGTTCTTC
CDR3: CSARERGELAGVYNEQFF

size: few
D: -
V: TRBV21-1
J: TRBJ2-7
DNA: TGTGCCAGCAAACCGACTGCCCTCTACGAGCAGTACTTC
CDR3: CASKPTALYEQYF

size: once
D: -
V: TRBV20-1
J: TRBJ1-5
DNA: TGCTGTGCTAAAGGGGGCAATCAGCCCCAGCATTTT
CDR3: CCAKGGNQPQHF

size: -
D: TRBD1
V: TRBV12-3/TRBV12-4
J: TRBJ1-2
DNA: TGTGCCAGCAGTAAGCCGGGACAGGGGGGGAACTATGGCTACACCTTC
CDR3: CASSKPGQGGNYGYTF

size: -
D: TRBD2
V: TRBV7-3
J: TRBJ2-3
DNA: TGTGCCAGCAGCTTAACGCGGGATTTGGGGCTAGCGGGGGACATCACAGATACGCAGTATTTT
CDR3: CASSLTRDLGLAGDITDTQYF